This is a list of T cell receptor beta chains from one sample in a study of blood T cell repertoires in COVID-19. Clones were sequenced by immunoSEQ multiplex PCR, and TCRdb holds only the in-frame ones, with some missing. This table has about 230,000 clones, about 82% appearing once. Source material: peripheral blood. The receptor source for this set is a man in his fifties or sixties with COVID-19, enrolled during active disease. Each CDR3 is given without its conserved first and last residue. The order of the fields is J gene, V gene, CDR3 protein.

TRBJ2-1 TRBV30 AMHWGGYYNEQF
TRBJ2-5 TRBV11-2 ASSPRQGSRETQY
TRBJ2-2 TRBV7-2 ASSSSGQRNTGELF
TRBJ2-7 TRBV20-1 SADRQVEQY
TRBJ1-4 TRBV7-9 ASSSNRGVNEKLF
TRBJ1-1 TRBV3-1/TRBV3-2 ASSRHNLRAVNTEAF
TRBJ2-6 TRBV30 AWRRGRTGANVLT
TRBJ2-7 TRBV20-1 SAPWGDEQY
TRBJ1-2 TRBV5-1 ASRIGQGGNYGYT
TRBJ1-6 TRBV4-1 ASSQEGLNRGGAYNSPLH
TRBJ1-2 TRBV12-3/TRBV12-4 ASSDRDSGGYT
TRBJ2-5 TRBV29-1 SVDRGRAETQY
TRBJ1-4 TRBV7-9 ASSLWGRRYNEKLF
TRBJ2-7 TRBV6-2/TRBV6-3 ASSFDSEQY
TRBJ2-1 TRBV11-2 ASSPLGLAENEQF
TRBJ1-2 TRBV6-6 ASATGDGYT
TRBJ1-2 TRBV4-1 ASSPRQGGYGYT